These 4 T cell receptor beta chains were all obtained from the same sample, sequenced in a study of blood T cell repertoires in COVID-19. The assay was immunoSEQ multiplex PCR, and TCRdb's table has in-frame clones only and misses some. The sample contains about 100,000 clones, just under 95% of which appear only once. The sequenced material came from peripheral blood. The receptors here all came from a woman between 45 and 65 years old with COVID-19, enrolled during active disease.

In regard to this clone: The junction shows a germline mismatch at one end, possibly a read error. CDR3 coding DNA: TGTGCCAGCACCTTGACAGGGGGGGAAGTAACTGAAGCTTTCTTT. It yields the protein CASTLTGGEVTEAFF. The V gene is TRBV5-5, the J gene TRBJ1-1; 9 positions match TRBD1. Per germline, CDR1 SGHKS and CDR2 YYEKEE (reference sequence). CDR3 length: 15 residues.

This sequence joins TRBV15 and TRBJ1-6; D is unclear. The germline V gene encodes CDR1 LNHNV and CDR2 YYDKDF (reference sequence). Trimming shortened V by 0 bases and J by 5 bases, and 8 bases separated the two germline ends. The CDR3 has 15 amino acids. The CDR3 spells CATSRDGQNNSPLHF. DNA of the CDR3: TGTGCCACCAGCAGAGATGGTCAGAATAATTCACCCCTCCACTTT.

This rearrangement joins TRBV12-3 or TRBV12-4 to TRBJ2-2; D gene unclear. The CDR3 sequence is 11 residues long. Trimming shortened V by 4 bases and J by 7 bases, and 4 bases separated the two germline ends. The CDR3 loop reads CASSSVGELFF. The CDR3 DNA sequence: TGTGCCAGCAGTTCGGTCGGGGAGCTGTTTTTT.

In the case of this clone: One end of the junction does not line up with germline, which may come from a read error. Other DNA sequences of this sample code for an identical CDR3. Here the CDR3 reads CASGLGLAGGTDTQYF. The CDR3 bases are TGTGCTAGTGGATTGGGACTAGCGGGGGGCACAGATACGCAGTATTTT. The chain uses TRBV12-5 and TRBJ2-3, with 14 bases that match TRBD2. The CDR3 is made up of 16 amino acids. Per germline, CDR1 LGHNT and CDR2 FRNRAP.